Presented here are 10 T cell receptor beta chains from one specimen sequenced in a study of T cell responses to AZD1222 COVID-19 vaccine. Repertoires were generated with immunoSEQ multiplex PCR, while TCRdb's copy carries only in-frame clones and drops some. Among about 130,000 clones listed, roughly 93% were seen once. Sequences were derived from peripheral blood, sampled on day 0 of AZD1222 vaccination. The source is an adult in good health.

The chain links TRBV18 to TRBJ1-1; 7 nucleotides align to TRBD1. V lost 2 bases, J lost 8 bases, and 11 bases stayed unmatched. Germline loops: CDR1 KGHSH, CDR2 LQKENI. The CDR3 runs to 15 residues. CDR3 loop: CASSPSGQATTEAFF. The CDR3 DNA reads TGTGCCAGCTCACCATCAGGACAGGCCACGACGGAAGCTTTCTTT.

J is TRBJ1-1 and V is TRBV7-2; D unresolved. CDR3 length: 14 residues. In germline, CDR1 is SGHTA, CDR2 FQGNSA. V lost 5 bases, J lost 0 bases, and 10 bases lay in between. The CDR3 loop is CASSPGGLNTEAFF. The CDR3 nucleotides are TGTGCCAGCAGCCCGGGCGGTTTGAACACTGAAGCTTTCTTT.

The chain uses TRBV3-1 (or the pseudogene TRBV3-2) and TRBJ1-1; 9 bases fit TRBD1. After removal of 6 bases from V and 5 bases from J, the junction contained 7 bases not matched to a gene. There are 14 residues in the CDR3. Germline CDR1 is LGHDT and CDR2 is YNNKEL (reference sequence). In DNA form, the CDR3 reads TGTGCCAGCAGTCACAGGGGGCTAGAGACTGAAGCTTTCTTT. Translating gives CASSHRGLETEAFF.

The chain joins TRBV11-2 to TRBJ2-1; 9 bases align to TRBD1. The V and J ends lost 7 bases and 2 bases, in that order; junction bases with no gene match: 6. The CDR3 totals 15 residues. The germline gives CDR1 SGHAT, CDR2 FQNNGV. DNA of the CDR3: TGTGCCAGCACCCTACAGGGGGCGGCCTACAATGAGCAGTTCTTC. It yields the protein CASTLQGAAYNEQFF.

The rearrangement uses TRBV7-9 and TRBJ2-1; possibly TRBD1 for D (7 bases). Trimming removed 3 bases from V and 8 bases from J, with 17 bases in between. Germline V gene data show CDR1 as SEHNR and CDR2 as FQNEAQ (reference sequence). The CDR3 runs 15 residues. The CDR3 region is CASSFQGGGIDEQFF. The CDR3 DNA sequence: TGTGCCAGCAGCTTTCAAGGGGGCGGGATAGATGAGCAGTTCTTC.

Only one count was recorded for this clone. The CDR3 DNA follows: TGTGCCAGCAGCGACCGACAGGGGAACGATTCACCCCTCCACTTT. It is translated as CASSDRQGNDSPLHF. V usage is TRBV7-2 and J usage is TRBJ1-6; 8 nucleotides agree with TRBD1. The V gene end was trimmed by 5 bases and the J gene end by 8 bases; junction bases not matched to a gene: 8. Germline CDR1 reads SGHTA; CDR2 reads FQGNSA. This CDR3 is built from 15 residues. Variable domain in full (rest from reference TRBV7-2 and TRBJ1-6): GAGVSQSPSNKVTEKGKDVELRCDPISGHTALYWYRQSLGQGLEFLIYFQGNSAPDKSGLPSDRFSAERTGGSVSTLTIQRTQQEDSAVYLCASSDRQGNDSPLHFGNGTRLTVT.

Worth noting for this clone: Other DNA sequences within the sample encode an identical CDR3. Written as DNA, the CDR3 is TGTGCCAGCAGTTTAGGGGGCAACTATGGCTACACCTTC. The encoded protein is CASSLGGNYGYTF. The rearrangement links TRBV27 to TRBJ1-2, with D tentatively TRBD1 (6 bases). This CDR3 is 13 amino acids long. The ends were cut back, 2 bases at V and 2 bases at J, with 6 bases in the middle. Germline values: CDR1 MNHEY, CDR2 SMNVEV (reference sequence).

The chain links TRBV11-2 to TRBJ2-1, with unresolved D. Per the germline V gene, CDR1 is SGHAT and CDR2 is FQNNGV. Trimming left V 1 base short and J 4 bases short, with 11 bases between. This CDR3 comprises 15 residues. Here the CDR3 DNA reads TGTGCCAGCAGCTTAGCCGGCCAATTATACAATGAGCAGTTCTTC. Its protein is CASSLAGQLYNEQFF.

This CDR3 is CASSSGQGDEQYF. The CDR3 DNA follows: TGCGCCAGCAGTTCGGGACAGGGAGACGAGCAGTACTTC. The V call is TRBV10-2, the J call TRBJ2-7; 9 nucleotides line up with TRBD1. Per the germline V gene, CDR1 is WSHSY and CDR2 is SAAADI. The V segment lost 5 bases and the J segment 5 bases; nucleotides outside the gene matches: 4. The CDR3 contains 13 residues.

The CDR3 DNA reads as TGTGCCAGCAGTTACGTGGTCGACTCTGGAAACACCATATATTTT. This gives the protein CASSYVVDSGNTIYF. The chain uses TRBV6-6 and TRBJ1-3; D remains ambiguous. The CDR3 is made up of 15 amino acids. V lost 2 bases, J lost 0 bases, and 8 bases lay in between. CDR1 is MNHNY and CDR2 is SVGAGI in the germline V gene (reference sequence).